The 29 T cell receptor beta chains below were found in one sample sequenced in a study of identifying expanded T cells in peripheral blood. The repertoire was sequenced with immunoSEQ multiplex PCR; TCRdb's copy has only in-frame clones and lacks some. In the table there are about 89,000 clones, 88% of which are singletons. Input material: blood. Receptors originate from a person between 18 and 75 years old in good health.

J is TRBJ1-2 and V is TRBV2; a weak D match, TRBD1 (5 bases). The CDR3 totals 16 residues. CDR1 is SNHLY and CDR2 is FYNNEI in the germline V gene. Trimming left V 1 base short and J 4 bases short, with 16 bases between. CDR3 sequence reads: CASSEDRTPRFYGYTF. CDR3 in DNA: TGTGCCAGCAGTGAAGATAGGACACCAAGATTCTATGGCTACACCTTC.

The rearrangement links TRBV4-1 to TRBJ1-3; no clear D. V gave up 1 base and J gave up 0 bases, with 10 bases separating them. CDR1 and CDR2 from the germline V gene are MGHRA and YSYEKL. This CDR3 spans 16 amino acids. Here the CDR3 DNA reads TGCGCCAGCAGCCAAGGAGCAGTTCACTCTGGAAACACCATATATTTT. This sequence encodes CASSQGAVHSGNTIYF.

The chain carries TRBV27 and TRBJ2-7, with 7 bases matching TRBD1. Germline V gives CDR1 MNHEY, CDR2 SMNVEV (reference sequence). This CDR3 contains 17 residues. The V segment lost 3 bases and the J segment 3 bases; nucleotides outside the gene matches: 14. This CDR3 is CASSFHDRAPSLYEQYF. Written as DNA, the CDR3 is TGTGCCAGCAGTTTCCACGACAGGGCCCCTTCTCTCTACGAGCAGTACTTC.

The gene calls are TRBV5-4 and TRBJ2-5; D perhaps matches TRBD2 (7 bases). Between the trimmed V and J ends, which lost 7 bases and 2 bases, there was a span of 15 bases. The CDR3 consists of 14 residues. Germline-derived CDR1 and CDR2 are SGHNT and YYREEE (reference sequence). The CDR3 spells CASHRAGAQETQYF. CDR3 DNA sequence: TGTGCCAGCCATCGGGCGGGGGCGCAAGAGACCCAGTACTTC. Based on the CDR3 plus reference TRBV5-4 and TRBJ2-5, the full variable domain is ETGVTQSPTHLIKTRGQQVTLRCSSQSGHNTVSWYQQALGQGPQFIFQYYREEENGRGNFPPRFSGLQFPNYSSELNVNALELDDSALYLCASHRAGAQETQYFGPGTRLLVL.

The chain recombines TRBV5-4 with TRBJ2-7; D may be TRBD1 (7 bases). V was cut by 1 base and J by 3 bases, with 8 bases left in between. Germline CDR1 and CDR2: SGHNT and YYREEE (reference sequence). The CDR3 loop spans 13 amino acids. The CDR3 nucleotides are TGTGCCAGCAGCTTGCAGGGGGGCTACGAGCAGTACTTC. This encodes CASSLQGGYEQYF. Together with reference TRBV5-4 and TRBJ2-7, the CDR3 gives the full variable domain: ETGVTQSPTHLIKTRGQQVTLRCSSQSGHNTVSWYQQALGQGPQFIFQYYREEENGRGNFPPRFSGLQFPNYSSELNVNALELDDSALYLCASSLQGGYEQYFGPGTRLTVT.

This clone was observed once. The gene calls are TRBV27 and TRBJ1-6; D call uncertain. Trimming took off 5 bases at V and 2 bases at J, with 13 bases between the two ends. The CDR3 length is 16 residues. Germline loops: CDR1 MNHEY, CDR2 SMNVEV (reference sequence). The CDR3 DNA is TGTGCCAGCAGTCCACTCCTCGGGGCCTATAATTCACCCCTCCACTTT. Protein product: CASSPLLGAYNSPLHF.

This clone was counted once. The chain recombines TRBV4-1 with TRBJ2-5, with 10 bases identical to TRBD2. The CDR3 length is 15 residues. J gave up 4 bases and V 1 base, and 3 bases lay outside the gene matches. Per germline, CDR1 MGHRA and CDR2 YSYEKL. CDR3 residues: CASSQVVAGGETQYF. The CDR3 region has the DNA TGCGCCAGCAGCCAAGTGGTAGCGGGGGGAGAGACCCAGTACTTC.

The gene calls are TRBV5-6 and TRBJ2-7; D is unresolved. Per germline, CDR1 SGHDT and CDR2 YYEEEE. Trimming removed 3 bases from V and 2 bases from J, with 12 bases in between. The CDR3 is 14 residues long. DNA for the CDR3: TGTGCCAGCAGCTCCTTGGCAGGCCCCTACGAGCAGTACTTC. Translation gives CASSSLAGPYEQYF.

The V and J genes are TRBV18 and TRBJ1-5; D possibly corresponds to TRBD1 (6 bases). The germline CDR1 and CDR2 sequences are KGHSH and LQKENI. Trimming removed 5 bases at V and 0 bases at J, with 11 bases between. The CDR3 runs 15 residues. The CDR3 nucleotides read TGTGCCAGCTCAACAGGGATTTCTAGCAATCAGCCCCAGCATTTT. It codes for CASSTGISSNQPQHF.

The V call is TRBV12-2, the J call TRBJ2-1; the table's D call of TRBD2 was not tested on the DNA. TRBV12-2 is designated a pseudogene. This CDR3 spans 16 amino acids. Written as DNA, the CDR3 is TGTGCAAGTCGCTTATCCAGGGACTACGACAAGGATGAGCAGTTCTTC. This sequence encodes CASRLSRDYDKDEQFF.

CDR3 nucleotide sequence: TGTGCCAGCAGACTACTAGCGGGAGGGCGGGACCCCGGGGAGCTGTTTTTT. It specifies CASRLLAGGRDPGELFF. V gene TRBV28 combines with J gene TRBJ2-2; 13 positions match TRBD2. V shed 6 bases, J shed 6 bases, and the junction held 10 bases outside the gene matches. In germline, CDR1 is MDHEN, CDR2 SYDVKM. The CDR3 runs 17 residues.

This clone has only one observation. This chain links TRBV6-1 with TRBJ2-6; TRBD2 is a possible D gene (5 bases). The germline gives CDR1 MNHNS, CDR2 SASEGT. This CDR3 is built from 16 residues. V was cut by 2 bases and J by 2 bases, with 10 bases left in between. The CDR3 DNA sequence: TGTGCCAGCAGTGAACGGGCGGGCGCTGGGGCCAACGTCCTGACTTTC. This translates into CASSERAGAGANVLTF.

The rearrangement joins TRBV11-2 to TRBJ2-5; unclear D gene. CDR3 length equals 14 residues. Germline values: CDR1 SGHAT, CDR2 FQNNGV. V was shortened by 1 base and J by 2 bases, with 8 bases between the two germline ends. CDR3 sequence (DNA): TGTGCCAGCAGCTTAGTTTTGGTACAAGAGACCCAGTACTTC. Translated: CASSLVLVQETQYF.

V gene TRBV14 combines with J gene TRBJ2-7; 7 bases align to TRBD2. The ends lost 6 bases at V and 2 bases at J; junction bases unmatched: 7. Germline V gene data show CDR1 as SGHDN and CDR2 as FVKESK. This CDR3 comprises 14 residues. This CDR3 is CASSTSATAYEQYF. In DNA form, the CDR3 reads TGTGCCAGCAGTACTAGCGCGACGGCCTACGAGCAGTACTTC.

V usage is TRBV6-6 and J usage is TRBJ2-4; D is undetermined. The CDR3 is 16 amino acids. Between the trimmed V and J ends, which lost 2 bases and 2 bases, there was a span of 13 bases. Germline loops: CDR1 MNHNY, CDR2 SVGAGI (reference sequence). The CDR3 spells CASSYPTGPSKNIQYF. CDR3 in DNA: TGTGCCAGCAGTTACCCGACCGGTCCGTCCAAAAACATTCAGTACTTC.

This chain joins TRBV30 and TRBJ2-1; perhaps TRBD2 as D (6 bases). Germline V gene data show CDR1 as GTSNPN and CDR2 as SVGIG (reference sequence). The CDR3 extends over 16 amino acids. With 5 bases removed from V and 0 bases from J, the gap between germline ends came to 17 bases. CDR3 loop: CAWLPLADSSYNEQFF. The CDR3 DNA is TGTGCCTGGCTCCCCTTAGCGGATAGCTCCTACAATGAGCAGTTCTTC.

This chain uses TRBV18 with TRBJ2-5; D is possibly TRBD1 (5 bases). CDR1 and CDR2 from the germline V gene are KGHSH and LQKENI. The CDR3 loop spans 14 amino acids. The V gene lost 2 bases and the J gene lost 0 bases, with 7 bases spanning the gap. CDR3 nucleotide sequence: TGTGCCAGCTCACCAGGGGCCTACCAAGAGACCCAGTACTTC. Translation gives CASSPGAYQETQYF.

The J gene is TRBJ2-2, the V gene TRBV9; 10 bases fit TRBD1. The V gene's germline CDR1 is SGDLS and CDR2 YYNGEE. The trim removed 0 bases at V and 2 bases at J, leaving 7 bases unmatched. The CDR3 has 18 amino acids. In nucleotides, the CDR3 is TGTGCCAGCAGCGTAGTCAGGACAGGGGGAACTAACACCGGGGAGCTGTTTTTT. Its protein is CASSVVRTGGTNTGELFF. Combining the CDR3 with reference TRBV9 and TRBJ2-2 gives the whole variable domain DSGVTQTPKHLITATGQRVTLRCSPRSGDLSVYWYQQSLDQGLQFLIQYYNGEERAKGNILERFSAQQFPDLHSELNLSSLELGDSALYFCASSVVRTGGTNTGELFFGEGSRLTVL.

V gene TRBV25-1 combines with J gene TRBJ2-4; TRBD1 matches at 9 bases. This CDR3 contains 13 residues. The V and J ends lost 8 bases and 1 base, in that order; junction bases with no gene match: 0. Looked up from germline, CDR1 is MGHDK and CDR2 is SYGVNS. DNA of the CDR3: TGTGCCAGCGGACAGGGGGCCAAAAACATTCAGTACTTC. Translating it yields CASGQGAKNIQYF.

The chain recombines TRBV7-9 with TRBJ2-3; 7 bases match TRBD1. This CDR3 is 16 amino acids long. CDR1 and CDR2 from the germline V gene are SEHNR and FQNEAQ (reference sequence). Germline trimming cut 4 bases from V and 0 bases from J; bases unmatched to any gene: 7. The CDR3 is CASSSGQQTSTDTQYF. CDR3 coding DNA: TGTGCCAGCAGCTCGGGACAGCAGACTAGCACAGATACGCAGTATTTT.

This clone ranks as medium-sized. The gene calls are TRBV6-4 and TRBJ2-3; D is ambiguous. The V and J ends lost 0 bases and 4 bases respectively, with 5 bases between them. CDR3 length equals 13 residues. Germline V lookup: CDR1 MRHNA, CDR2 SNTAGT. CDR3 nucleotides: TGTGCCAGCAGTGACTCTTCGTCAGATACGCAGTATTTT. This sequence encodes CASSDSSSDTQYF.

The chain combines TRBV19 with TRBJ2-7; the D call may be TRBD1 or TRBD2 (5 bases each). Looked up from germline, CDR1 is LNHDA and CDR2 is SQIVND (reference sequence). V lost 3 bases and J 6 bases, leaving 24 bases between the germline ends. The CDR3 runs to 17 residues. The CDR3 protein is CASSIMLRRQGAGEQYF. CDR3 nucleotide sequence: TGTGCCAGTAGTATCATGTTAAGGAGGCAGGGCGCGGGCGAGCAGTACTTC.

The rearrangement links TRBV2 to TRBJ1-1; no clear D gene. The V end was cut by 2 bases, the J end by 1 base, with 11 bases between. The CDR3 sequence is 15 residues long. CDR1 and CDR2 from the germline V gene are SNHLY and FYNNEI. The CDR3 is CASSELRSANTEAFF. The DNA for the CDR3 is TGTGCCAGCAGTGAACTTCGGAGCGCGAACACTGAAGCTTTCTTT.

V is TRBV6-5 and J is TRBJ2-3, with 9 bases that match TRBD1. The trim removed 5 bases at V and 2 bases at J, leaving 5 bases unmatched. Germline CDR1 is MNHEY and CDR2 is SVGAGI. This CDR3 has 15 amino acids. The CDR3: CASSRQGGFTDTQYF. As DNA, the CDR3 is TGTGCCAGCAGTAGACAGGGGGGGTTCACAGATACGCAGTATTTT.

The rearrangement joins TRBV7-2 to TRBJ2-5; 9 bases agree with TRBD2. This CDR3 is built from 17 residues. J lost 0 bases, V lost 2 bases, and 7 bases had no gene match. The V gene's germline CDR1 is SGHTA and CDR2 FQGNSA. The CDR3 DNA follows: TGTGCCAGCAGCTTAACGTCGGCGGGAGGGTACCAAGAGACCCAGTACTTC. Residues: CASSLTSAGGYQETQYF.

This clone was detected only a few times. V gene TRBV27 combines with J gene TRBJ1-4; 9 bases agree with TRBD1. The CDR3 totals 15 residues. Germline lookup yields CDR1 MNHEY and CDR2 SMNVEV (reference sequence). With V trimmed by 10 bases and J by 4 bases, 10 bases remained unmatched. Here the CDR3 DNA reads TGTGCCACCGCGGACAGGGGCGGTGGTAATGAAAAACTGTTTTTT. It encodes CATADRGGGNEKLFF.

CDR3 coding DNA: TGTGCCAGCAGTTTACAGGGGGCTGTCGATACGCAGTATTTT. Translated: CASSLQGAVDTQYF. This chain links TRBV27 with TRBJ2-3; TRBD1 matches 8 bases. The CDR3 is 14 residues long. Germline assignment: CDR1 MNHEY and CDR2 SMNVEV (reference sequence). Losses at the gene ends were 2 bases for V and 6 bases for J; bases not matched to a gene: 4.

The rearrangement links TRBV6-5 to TRBJ1-5; D ambiguous. This CDR3 is 14 amino acids long. With 5 bases removed from V and 1 base from J, the gap between germline ends came to 9 bases. The V gene's germline CDR1 is MNHEY and CDR2 SVGAGI. CDR3 amino acids: CASSDGWSNQPQHF. CDR3 nucleotides: TGTGCCAGCAGTGACGGGTGGAGCAATCAGCCCCAGCATTTT.

This clone appeared once. The V call is TRBV7-3, the J call TRBJ2-1, with TRBD1 matching 8 bases. The CDR3 is made up of 15 amino acids. J lost 3 bases, V lost 4 bases, and 5 bases had no gene match. Germline V gene data show CDR1 as SGHTA and CDR2 as FQGTGA. The CDR3 DNA is TGTGCCAGCAGCTCCGACAGGGGCGGCTACAATGAGCAGTTCTTC. It codes for CASSSDRGGYNEQFF.